The 13 T cell receptor beta chains presented below share a single source sample, sequenced in a study of regulatory T cells in long-lasting Graves disease. Time point defined: newly diagnosed GD, antithyroid drugs for less than 3 months. TCR sequences were obtained from RNA taken from PBMCs. Investigators prepared the TCR beta libraries by applying iRepertoire HTBI primers and Arm-PCR of CDR3 regions. Using its own MiXCR run on the multiplex PCR reads, TCRdb lists one record per CDR3 protein. The repertoire has about 330,000 distinct CDR3 sequences, 15% to 20% of them found once; the top ten carry around 20%. This same sample was also taken into another study, of T cells in Graves' hyperthyroidism and ophthalmopathy.

This specimen was peripheral blood mononuclear cells (PBMCs), taken at new diagnosis, from a patient treated with antithyroid drugs. The receptors here all came from a young woman with Graves disease.

This clonotype was observed at least ten times. This chain links TRBV28 with TRBJ2-3; possibly TRBD2 for D (6 bases). Between the trimmed V and J ends, which lost 7 bases and 3 bases, there was a span of 14 bases. The germline V gene encodes CDR1 MDHEN and CDR2 SYDVKM. CDR3 size: 14 residues. CDR3 coding DNA: TGTGCCAGCACAGTGGGGGGAAAGACAGATACGCAGTATTTT. Protein product: CASTVGGKTDTQYF. The whole variable domain, filled in from reference TRBV28 and TRBJ2-3, reads DVKVTQSSRYLVKRTGEKVFLECVQDMDHENMFWYRQDPGLGLRLIYFSYDVKMKEKGDIPEGYSVSREKKERFSLILESASTNQTSMYLCASTVGGKTDTQYFGPGTRLTVL.

This clonotype was observed at least ten times. The chain carries TRBV10-3 and TRBJ1-1; D remains unclear. The CDR3 length is 13 residues. Germline CDR1 reads ENHRY; CDR2 reads SYGVKD. V lost 6 bases to trimming and J lost 2 bases, with 10 bases between them. The CDR3 protein is CAIRDSTNTEAFF. For the CDR3, the DNA is TGTGCCATCAGAGACTCAACCAACACTGAAGCTTTCTTT.

The sample holds many counts of this clonotype. J is TRBJ1-1 and V is TRBV11-2; 8 nucleotides agree with TRBD1. The germline CDR1 and CDR2 sequences are SGHAT and FQNNGV. The CDR3 has 14 amino acids. With V trimmed by 5 bases and J by 4 bases, 6 bases remained unmatched. The CDR3 protein is CASSGQGGTTEAFF. CDR3 coding DNA: TGTGCCAGCAGCGGACAGGGTGGGACCACTGAAGCTTTCTTT.

The table lists this clonotype with many counts. The gene calls are TRBV5-1 and TRBJ1-1; D unresolved. Germline loops: CDR1 SGHRS, CDR2 YFSETQ. The CDR3 covers 13 residues. V was pared by 5 bases and J by 0 bases, with 8 bases between. CDR3 DNA: TGCGCCAGCAGTTTCGCAATGAACACTGAAGCTTTCTTT. Protein sequence: CASSFAMNTEAFF.

V usage is TRBV20-1 and J usage is TRBJ1-1; TRBD1 might be the D (5 bases). The V end was cut by 0 bases, the J end by 1 base, with 18 bases between. There are 17 residues in the CDR3. Germline V gene lookup returns CDR1 DFQATT and CDR2 SNEGSKA (reference sequence). This chain's CDR3 is CSARDTPSRGANTEAFF. As DNA, the CDR3 is TGCAGTGCTAGAGATACCCCCAGTAGAGGGGCGAACACTGAAGCTTTCTTT.

In its sample, this clonotype was seen a few times. CDR3 region: CASIPELADRLADTQYF. The CDR3 DNA reads TGTGCCAGCATCCCGGAATTGGCGGACAGGCTCGCAGATACGCAGTATTTT. The chain is built from TRBV7-9 and TRBJ2-3; TRBD1 aligns across 7 bases. J was trimmed by 4 bases and V by 7 bases; bases with no gene match: 17. Germline values: CDR1 SEHNR, CDR2 FQNEAQ (reference sequence). The CDR3 has 17 residues.

The sample holds many counts of this clonotype. The rearrangement uses TRBV9 and TRBJ2-7, with D perhaps matching TRBD1 (5 bases). Trimming cost V 3 bases and J 6 bases, with 19 bases left between them. The germline V gene has CDR1 SGDLS and CDR2 YYNGEE. This CDR3 is 15 amino acids long. The CDR3 sequence is CASSGQSTSTAEQYF. In DNA, the CDR3 is TGTGCCAGCAGCGGACAGTCGACCTCAACGGCCGAGCAGTACTTC.

This chain connects TRBV18 to TRBJ2-7; 7 nucleotides match TRBD2. The V gene's germline CDR1 is KGHSH and CDR2 LQKENI. The CDR3 contains 15 residues. V shed 3 bases and J 0 bases; nucleotides not matched to a gene: 5. The CDR3 is CASSPRGVLSYEQYF. For the CDR3, the DNA is TGTGCCAGCTCACCCCGGGGGGTGCTCTCCTACGAGCAGTACTTC.

This clonotype was seen more than once but under ten times. The V and J genes are TRBV20-1 and TRBJ2-7; a possible D gene is TRBD2 (5 bases). The CDR3 covers 15 residues. The V gene's germline CDR1 is DFQATT and CDR2 SNEGSKA (reference sequence). V gave up 6 bases and J gave up 2 bases, with 20 bases separating them. The CDR3: CSATIGPDNAYEQYF. CDR3 bases: TGCAGTGCGACTATAGGACCCGACAATGCCTACGAGCAGTACTTC.

This clonotype was detected ten times or more. A read error may account for a junction end that differs from germline. The chain joins TRBV27 to TRBJ2-2, with D possibly being TRBD2 (6 bases). Germline V CDR1 and CDR2: MNHEY, SMNVEV (reference sequence). The CDR3 runs 15 residues. CDR3 nucleotide sequence: TGTGCCAGCAGCTTATCCAGAGGAGGGACCGGGGAGCTGTTTTTT. Its translation: CASSLSRGGTGELFF.

This clonotype turned up a few times. The gene calls are TRBV28 and TRBJ2-1, with 9 positions matching TRBD1. With V trimmed by 7 bases and J by 8 bases, 9 bases remained unmatched. The CDR3 runs 14 residues. Germline CDR1 MDHEN, CDR2 SYDVKM. The CDR3 DNA follows: TGTGCCAGCATCCCTGGGACAGGGTGGTATGAGCAGTTCTTC. Translating it yields CASIPGTGWYEQFF.

This clonotype was observed many times. The chain is built from TRBV28 and TRBJ1-2; 7 positions agree with TRBD1. The length of the CDR3 is 13 residues. V gave up 6 bases and J gave up 8 bases; unmatched junction bases: 9. Germline-derived CDR1 and CDR2 are MDHEN and SYDVKM. The CDR3 here is CASRPGGAKGYTF. CDR3 sequence (DNA): TGTGCCAGCAGGCCAGGGGGGGCGAAGGGCTACACCTTC.

This clonotype has at least ten counts. This chain joins TRBV15 and TRBJ2-7; D call uncertain. CDR3 length equals 15 residues. Germline CDR1 LNHNV, CDR2 YYDKDF (reference sequence). Deletions cut 0 bases from V and 2 bases from J, with 11 bases between. CDR3 in DNA: TGTGCCACCAGCAGAGATCTCGGGCCCCCCTACGAGCAGTACTTC. Its translation: CATSRDLGPPYEQYF.